The 21 T cell receptor beta chains below come from one sample, sequenced in a study of T cell changes during pregnancy in multiple sclerosis. Clones were read by immunoSEQ multiplex PCR, and TCRdb kept only the in-frame ones, dropping some. In the table there are approximately 89,000 clones, 94% of which are singletons. The material sequenced was peripheral blood, taken after pregnancy. The receptors stem from a female donor in good health, enrolled as a control in a pregnancy study.

This clone is a singleton in its sample. The chain employs TRBV7-2 and TRBJ2-7; D gene uncertain. The CDR3 consists of 13 residues. V was clipped by 5 bases and J by 7 bases, with 15 bases between them. Germline lookup yields CDR1 SGHTA and CDR2 FQGNSA. CDR3 sequence: CASSPRSQLEQYF. The DNA of the CDR3 is TGTGCCAGCAGCCCCCGAAGCCAACTTGAGCAGTACTTC.

The rearrangement links TRBV18 to TRBJ2-5, with TRBD2 matching 9 bases. Trimming at V came to 4 bases and at J to 5 bases, leaving 5 bases not matched to a gene. This CDR3 comprises 14 residues. Germline V gene lookup returns CDR1 KGHSH and CDR2 LQKENI. CDR3 protein: CASSHLAGLETQYF. The CDR3 DNA reads as TGTGCCAGCTCACACCTAGCGGGACTGGAGACCCAGTACTTC.

CDR3: CASSSLAAQSISSYNEQFF. The CDR3 nucleotides are TGTGCCAGCAGCTCCCTAGCGGCACAGTCAATTAGCTCCTACAATGAGCAGTTCTTC. The V gene is TRBV5-4, the J gene TRBJ2-1, with 7 bases identical to TRBD2. In germline, CDR1 is SGHNT, CDR2 YYREEE (reference sequence). V trimming: 3 bases; J trimming: 0 bases; junction bases outside the gene matches: 15. CDR3 length: 19 amino acids.

The chain links TRBV28 to TRBJ2-1; 8 nucleotides align to TRBD2. V shed 6 bases and J 8 bases; nucleotides not matched to a gene: 15. The CDR3 runs to 16 residues. Germline lookup yields CDR1 MDHEN and CDR2 SYDVKM. For the CDR3, the DNA is TGTGCCAGCAGGGATGCCGGGACTAGGGGTTCGTATGAGCAGTTCTTC. It encodes CASRDAGTRGSYEQFF.

The gene calls are TRBV7-9 and TRBJ1-1, with 10 positions matching TRBD1. Trimming cost V 4 bases and J 6 bases; bases outside gene matches: 11. Germline CDR1 SEHNR, CDR2 FQNEAQ (reference sequence). CDR3 length: 16 amino acids. CDR3 nucleotides: TGTGCCAGCAGCTCGTCGGACAGGGGGTTTTTTTCTGAAGCTTTCTTT. Its protein is CASSSSDRGFFSEAFF.

The rearrangement uses TRBV7-9 and TRBJ2-6; no clear D. V lost 2 bases and J 2 bases, leaving 4 bases between the germline ends. This CDR3 comprises 14 residues. CDR1 is SEHNR, CDR2 FQNEAQ, per germline (reference sequence). CDR3 in DNA: TGTGCCAGCAGCTTATATGCTGGGGCCAACGTCCTGACTTTC. Protein product: CASSLYAGANVLTF.

The J gene is TRBJ1-2, the V gene TRBV7-8, with D possibly matching TRBD1 (6 bases). Looked up from germline, CDR1 is SGHVS and CDR2 is FQNEAQ. The V gene lost 5 bases and the J gene lost 1 base, with 17 bases spanning the gap. This CDR3 is built from 16 residues. This CDR3 is CASSPERAGVNYGYTF. The DNA of the CDR3 is TGTGCCAGCAGCCCCGAGAGGGCAGGGGTTAACTATGGCTACACCTTC.

The chain carries TRBV9 and TRBJ2-6; the match to TRBD2 covers 8 bases. Germline values: CDR1 SGDLS, CDR2 YYNGEE. Trimming removed 3 bases from V and 1 base from J; junction bases left unmatched: 24. CDR3 length: 23 residues. Here the CDR3 reads CASSARWGDWREVSFSGANVLTF. The CDR3 DNA reads as TGTGCCAGCAGCGCGAGATGGGGCGATTGGCGGGAGGTCTCCTTTTCTGGGGCCAACGTCCTGACTTTC.

The V call is TRBV28, the J call TRBJ2-7; 12 nucleotides line up with TRBD1. Germline trimming cut 4 bases from V and 6 bases from J; bases unmatched to any gene: 7. Germline CDR1 is MDHEN and CDR2 is SYDVKM. CDR3 size: 15 residues. CDR3 sequence: CASSSPGQGAFEQYF. The DNA for the CDR3 is TGTGCCAGCAGTTCACCGGGACAGGGGGCTTTCGAGCAGTACTTC.

The chain has TRBV28 and TRBJ2-7, with 9 nucleotides matching TRBD1. The CDR3 extends over 14 amino acids. Losses at the gene ends were 3 bases for V and 12 bases for J; bases not matched to a gene: 12. Germline V gene sequence: CDR1 MDHEN, CDR2 SYDVKM. The CDR3 loop is CASSLGGQGTLGYF. CDR3 DNA: TGTGCCAGCAGTTTGGGGGGACAGGGCACTCTCGGGTACTTC.

This chain connects TRBV5-5 to TRBJ1-5, with 12 bases aligning to TRBD1. The CDR3 contains 15 residues. The germline gives CDR1 SGHKS, CDR2 YYEKEE (reference sequence). V was clipped by 6 bases and J by 7 bases; unmatched bases: 8. CDR3 sequence reads: CASKSTGTGGQPQHF. In DNA, the CDR3 is TGTGCCAGCAAGTCGACCGGGACAGGGGGCCAGCCCCAGCATTTT.

V and J are TRBV9 and TRBJ1-2; a possible D gene is TRBD1 (6 bases). This CDR3 has 14 residues. CDR1 is SGDLS, CDR2 YYNGEE, per germline. The V and J ends lost 4 bases and 4 bases respectively, with 14 bases between them. In nucleotides, the CDR3 is TGTGCCAGCAGCCCTCGGGACAACTCCTATGGCTACACCTTC. As protein: CASSPRDNSYGYTF.

The V call is TRBV4-1, the J call TRBJ2-1, with TRBD1 matching 7 bases. The CDR3 loop spans 15 amino acids. The V gene end was trimmed by 4 bases and the J gene end by 5 bases; junction bases not matched to a gene: 8. CDR1 MGHRA and CDR2 YSYEKL come from the germline V gene. The chain's CDR3 is CASSPRDREDNEQFF. The CDR3 DNA sequence: TGCGCCAGCAGCCCCCGGGACAGAGAAGACAATGAGCAGTTCTTC.

The chain links TRBV4-1 to TRBJ1-3; a possible D gene is TRBD1 (6 bases). The V gene lost 0 bases and the J gene lost 5 bases, with 11 bases spanning the gap. The CDR3 is 15 residues long. Germline V gene lookup returns CDR1 MGHRA and CDR2 YSYEKL. Written as DNA, the CDR3 is TGCGCCAGCAGCCAAGATCAGGGGTCCCGAAACACCATATATTTT. Translating gives CASSQDQGSRNTIYF.

CDR3 nucleotide sequence: TGCGCCAGCAGCTTAGATCCTAGCGGGAGGGACGAGCAGTACTTC. Its protein is CASSLDPSGRDEQYF. The chain has TRBV5-1 and TRBJ2-7; TRBD2 matches at 12 bases. The CDR3 has 15 residues. In germline, CDR1 is SGHRS, CDR2 YFSETQ. V was pared by 2 bases and J by 5 bases, with 5 bases of the junction left unmatched.

This clone was seen only a few times. The V and J genes are TRBV2 and TRBJ1-1; D call uncertain. Germline lookup yields CDR1 SNHLY and CDR2 FYNNEI. V was pared by 1 base and J by 7 bases, with 10 bases between. This CDR3 region has 13 residues. CDR3: CASSEVGFGEAFF. CDR3 nucleotides: TGTGCCAGCAGTGAAGTCGGGTTTGGTGAAGCTTTCTTT.

V is TRBV4-1 and J is TRBJ2-7; TRBD2 aligns across 12 bases. The CDR3 has 15 residues. Germline-derived CDR1 and CDR2 are MGHRA and YSYEKL. Trimming cost V 5 bases and J 4 bases; bases outside gene matches: 6. The CDR3 loop is CASSSTSGSLYEQYF. DNA for the CDR3: TGCGCCAGCAGCTCGACTAGCGGGAGTTTATACGAGCAGTACTTC.

V gene TRBV28 combines with J gene TRBJ2-7; 11 nucleotides agree with TRBD2. The CDR3 loop spans 14 amino acids. Germline lookup yields CDR1 MDHEN and CDR2 SYDVKM. The V gene end was trimmed by 6 bases and the J gene end by 2 bases; junction bases not matched to a gene: 3. The CDR3 here is CASSRLAGPYEQYF. The CDR3 DNA follows: TGTGCCAGCAGCAGACTAGCGGGGCCCTACGAGCAGTACTTC.

This clone was seen once. CDR3 amino acids: CASSYGPGAEAFF. For the CDR3, the DNA is TGTGCCAGCAGTTACGGCCCGGGGGCTGAAGCTTTCTTT. V gene TRBV6-5 combines with J gene TRBJ1-1; a weak D match, TRBD1 (5 bases). Germline CDR1 and CDR2: MNHEY and SVGAGI. This CDR3 has 13 amino acids. The ends were cut back, 2 bases at V and 6 bases at J, with 10 bases in the middle.

This rearrangement joins TRBV28 to TRBJ1-5; D perhaps matches TRBD1 (5 bases). Germline V gene sequence: CDR1 MDHEN, CDR2 SYDVKM. V was pared by 3 bases and J by 8 bases, with 14 bases between. The CDR3 runs 14 residues. Here the CDR3 DNA reads TGTGCCAGCAGTTTTATAGGGTCGGGGGAGCCCCAGCATTTT. This gives the protein CASSFIGSGEPQHF.

The rearrangement uses TRBV27 and TRBJ2-1; 7 nucleotides align to TRBD2. The CDR3 runs to 16 residues. CDR1 MNHEY and CDR2 SMNVEV come from the germline V gene (reference sequence). J gave up 1 base and V 2 bases, and 5 bases lay outside the gene matches. The CDR3 DNA sequence: TGTGCCAGCAGTTTAACGGGAGCGGGATCCTACAATGAGCAGTTCTTC. This gives the protein CASSLTGAGSYNEQFF.